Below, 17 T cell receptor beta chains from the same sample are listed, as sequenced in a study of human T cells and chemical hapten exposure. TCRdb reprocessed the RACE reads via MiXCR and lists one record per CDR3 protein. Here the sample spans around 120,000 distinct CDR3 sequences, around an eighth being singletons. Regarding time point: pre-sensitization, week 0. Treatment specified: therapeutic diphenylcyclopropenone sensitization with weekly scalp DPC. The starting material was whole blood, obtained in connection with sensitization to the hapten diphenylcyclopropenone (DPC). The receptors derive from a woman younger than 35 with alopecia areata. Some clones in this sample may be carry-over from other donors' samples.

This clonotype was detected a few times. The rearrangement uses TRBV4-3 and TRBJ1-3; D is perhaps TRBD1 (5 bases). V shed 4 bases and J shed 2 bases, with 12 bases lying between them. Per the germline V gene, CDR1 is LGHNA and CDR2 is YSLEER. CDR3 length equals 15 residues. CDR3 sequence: CASSPQGGTGNTIYF. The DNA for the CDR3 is TGCGCCAGCAGCCCCCAGGGAGGAACTGGAAACACCATATATTTT.

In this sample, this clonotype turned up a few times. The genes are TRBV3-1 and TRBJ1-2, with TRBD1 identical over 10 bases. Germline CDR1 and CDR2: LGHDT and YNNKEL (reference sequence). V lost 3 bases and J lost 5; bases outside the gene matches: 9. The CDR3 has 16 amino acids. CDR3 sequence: CASSQGQGIRGYGYTF. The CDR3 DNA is TGTGCCAGCAGCCAGGGACAGGGGATCCGTGGTTATGGCTACACCTTC.

In nucleotides, the CDR3 is TGCAGTGCTCATAACAGGGATCGGGGGGTAAGAGCTTTCTTT. This translates into CSAHNRDRGVRAFF. The chain recombines TRBV20-1 with TRBJ1-1; weak D call: TRBD1 (6 bases). V dropped 5 bases and J dropped 10 bases, with 23 bases sitting between them. This CDR3 region has 14 residues. Germline CDR1 reads DFQATT; CDR2 reads SNEGSKA (reference sequence).

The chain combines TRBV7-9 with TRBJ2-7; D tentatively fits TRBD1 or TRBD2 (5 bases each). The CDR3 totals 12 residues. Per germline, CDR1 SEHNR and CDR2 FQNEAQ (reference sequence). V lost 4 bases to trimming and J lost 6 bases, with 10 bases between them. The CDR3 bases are TGTGCCAGCAGCTCTCTTGGGGGCGAGCAGTACTTC. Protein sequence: CASSSLGGEQYF.

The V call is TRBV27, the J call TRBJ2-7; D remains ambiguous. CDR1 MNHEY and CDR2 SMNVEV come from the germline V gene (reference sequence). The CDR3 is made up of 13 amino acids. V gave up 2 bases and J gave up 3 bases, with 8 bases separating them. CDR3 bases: TGTGCCAGCAGTTTAAAACAGAGCTACGAGCAGTACTTC. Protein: CASSLKQSYEQYF.

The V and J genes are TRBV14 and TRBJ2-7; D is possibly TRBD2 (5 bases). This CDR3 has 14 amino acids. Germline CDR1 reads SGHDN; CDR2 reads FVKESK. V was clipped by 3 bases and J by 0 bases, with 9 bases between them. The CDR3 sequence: CASSHLTTSYEQYF. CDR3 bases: TGTGCCAGCAGCCACTTGACTACCTCCTACGAGCAGTACTTC.

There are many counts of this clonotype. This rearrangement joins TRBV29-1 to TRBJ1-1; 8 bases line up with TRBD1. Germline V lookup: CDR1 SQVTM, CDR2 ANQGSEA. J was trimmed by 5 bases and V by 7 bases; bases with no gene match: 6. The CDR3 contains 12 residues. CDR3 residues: CSAGQGSTEAFF. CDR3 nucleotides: TGCAGCGCCGGACAGGGTAGTACTGAAGCTTTCTTT. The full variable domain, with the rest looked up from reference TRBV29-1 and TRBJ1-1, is SAVISQKPSRDICQRGTSLTIQCQVDSQVTMMFWYRQQPGQSLTLIATANQGSEATYESGFVIDKFPISRPNLTFSTLTVSNMSPEDSSIYLCSAGQGSTEAFFGQGTRLTVV.

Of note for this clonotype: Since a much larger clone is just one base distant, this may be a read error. Here the CDR3 reads CSAGRQAGPNTGELFF. Written as DNA, the CDR3 is TGCAGTGCTGGACGGCAAGCGGGACCGAACACCGGGGAGCTGTTTTTT. The chain joins TRBV20-1 to TRBJ2-2; 7 bases map to TRBD2. V gave up 5 bases and J gave up 0 bases; unmatched junction bases: 9. The CDR3 has 16 residues. From germline, CDR1 is DFQATT and CDR2 SNEGSKA (reference sequence).

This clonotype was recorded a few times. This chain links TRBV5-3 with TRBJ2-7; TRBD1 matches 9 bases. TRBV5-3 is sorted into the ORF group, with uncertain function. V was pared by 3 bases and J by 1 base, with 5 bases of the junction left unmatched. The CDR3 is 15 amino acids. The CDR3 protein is CARSYRDRVSYEQYF. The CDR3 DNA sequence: TGTGCCAGAAGCTATCGGGACAGGGTTTCCTACGAGCAGTACTTC.

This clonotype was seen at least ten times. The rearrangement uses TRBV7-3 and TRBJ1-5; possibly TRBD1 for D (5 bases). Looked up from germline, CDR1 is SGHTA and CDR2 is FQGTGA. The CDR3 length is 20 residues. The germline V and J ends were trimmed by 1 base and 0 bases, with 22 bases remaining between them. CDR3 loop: CASSLSRTGAGNSSNQPQHF. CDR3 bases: TGTGCCAGCAGCTTAAGTAGGACTGGGGCAGGGAACTCTAGCAATCAGCCCCAGCATTTT. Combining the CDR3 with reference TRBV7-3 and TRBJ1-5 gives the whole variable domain GAGVSQTPSNKVTEKGKYVELRCDPISGHTALYWYRQSLGQGPEFLIYFQGTGAADDSGLPNDRFFAVRPEGSVSTLKIQRTERGDSAVYLCASSLSRTGAGNSSNQPQHFGDGTRLSIL.

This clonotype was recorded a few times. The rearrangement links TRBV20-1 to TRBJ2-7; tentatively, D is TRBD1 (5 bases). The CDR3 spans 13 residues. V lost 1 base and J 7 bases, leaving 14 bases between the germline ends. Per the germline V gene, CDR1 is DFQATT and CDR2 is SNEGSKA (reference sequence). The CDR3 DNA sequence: TGCAGTGCTAGAGGCAGGGTTGCTAAGGAGCAGTACTTC. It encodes CSARGRVAKEQYF.

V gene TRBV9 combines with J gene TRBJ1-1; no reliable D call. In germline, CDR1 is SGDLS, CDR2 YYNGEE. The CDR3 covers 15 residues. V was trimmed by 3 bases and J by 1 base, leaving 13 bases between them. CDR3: CASSAGPQRNTEAFF. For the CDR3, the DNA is TGTGCCAGCAGCGCCGGGCCTCAAAGGAACACTGAAGCTTTCTTT.

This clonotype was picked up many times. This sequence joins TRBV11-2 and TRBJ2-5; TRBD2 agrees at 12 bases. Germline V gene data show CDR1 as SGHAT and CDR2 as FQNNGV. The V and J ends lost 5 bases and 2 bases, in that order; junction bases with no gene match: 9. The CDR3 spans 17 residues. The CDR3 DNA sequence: TGTGCCAGCAGCCTCCAGACTAGCGGGGGACTTCAAGAGACCCAGTACTTC. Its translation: CASSLQTSGGLQETQYF.

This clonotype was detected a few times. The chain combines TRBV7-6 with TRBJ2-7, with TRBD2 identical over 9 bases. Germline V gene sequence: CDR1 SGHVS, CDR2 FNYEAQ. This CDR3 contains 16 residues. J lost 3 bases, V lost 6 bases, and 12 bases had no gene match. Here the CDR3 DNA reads TGTGCCAGCAGACCAAGCCCGACTAGCGGCAACTACGAGCAGTACTTC. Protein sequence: CASRPSPTSGNYEQYF.

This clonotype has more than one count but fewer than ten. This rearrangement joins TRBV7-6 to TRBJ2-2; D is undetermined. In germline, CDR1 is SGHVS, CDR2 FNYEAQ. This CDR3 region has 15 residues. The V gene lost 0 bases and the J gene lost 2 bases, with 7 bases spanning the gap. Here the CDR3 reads CASSLATRNTGELFF. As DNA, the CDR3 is TGTGCCAGCAGCTTAGCGACCAGAAACACCGGGGAGCTGTTTTTT.

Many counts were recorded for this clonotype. This CDR3 reads CASSLASGGKLFF. For the CDR3, the DNA is TGTGCCAGCAGCTTGGCCTCTGGGGGAAAACTGTTTTTT. This sequence joins TRBV5-6 and TRBJ1-4, with D possibly TRBD1 on 5 matching bases. There are 13 residues in the CDR3. Trimming removed 0 bases at V and 10 bases at J, with 10 bases between. From germline, CDR1 is SGHDT and CDR2 YYEEEE.

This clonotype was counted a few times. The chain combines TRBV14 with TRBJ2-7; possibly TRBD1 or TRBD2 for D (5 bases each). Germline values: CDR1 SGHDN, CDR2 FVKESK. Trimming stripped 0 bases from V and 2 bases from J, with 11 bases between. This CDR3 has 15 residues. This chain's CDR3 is CASSQEGGQPYEQYF. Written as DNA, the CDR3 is TGTGCCAGCAGCCAAGAAGGAGGACAACCCTACGAGCAGTACTTC.